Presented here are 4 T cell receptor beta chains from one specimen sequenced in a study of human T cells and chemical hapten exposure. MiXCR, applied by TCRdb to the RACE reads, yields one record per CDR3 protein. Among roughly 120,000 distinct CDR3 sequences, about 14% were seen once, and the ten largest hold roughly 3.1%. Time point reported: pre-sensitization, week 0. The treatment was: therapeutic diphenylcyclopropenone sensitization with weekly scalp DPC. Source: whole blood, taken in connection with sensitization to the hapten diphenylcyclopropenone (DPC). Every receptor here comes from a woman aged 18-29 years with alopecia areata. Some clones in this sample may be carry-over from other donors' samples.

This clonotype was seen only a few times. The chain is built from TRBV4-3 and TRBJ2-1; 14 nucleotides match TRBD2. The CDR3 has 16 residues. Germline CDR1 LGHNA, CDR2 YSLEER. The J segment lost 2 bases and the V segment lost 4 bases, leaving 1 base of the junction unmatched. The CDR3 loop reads CASSRLAGGTYNEQFF. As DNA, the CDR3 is TGCGCCAGCAGCCGACTAGCGGGGGGGACCTACAATGAGCAGTTCTTC.

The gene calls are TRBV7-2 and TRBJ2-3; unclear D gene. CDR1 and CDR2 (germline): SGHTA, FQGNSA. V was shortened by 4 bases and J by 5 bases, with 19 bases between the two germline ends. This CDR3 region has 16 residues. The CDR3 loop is CASSSRRRAQIDTQYF. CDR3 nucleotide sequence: TGTGCCAGCAGCTCCCGACGCAGAGCCCAGATAGATACGCAGTATTTT.

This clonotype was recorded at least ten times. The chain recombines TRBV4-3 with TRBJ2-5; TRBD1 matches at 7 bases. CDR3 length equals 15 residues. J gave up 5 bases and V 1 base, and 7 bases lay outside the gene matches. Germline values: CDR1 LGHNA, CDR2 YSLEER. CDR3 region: CASSQGQGGGETQYF. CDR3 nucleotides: TGCGCCAGCAGCCAAGGACAGGGCGGCGGCGAGACCCAGTACTTC.

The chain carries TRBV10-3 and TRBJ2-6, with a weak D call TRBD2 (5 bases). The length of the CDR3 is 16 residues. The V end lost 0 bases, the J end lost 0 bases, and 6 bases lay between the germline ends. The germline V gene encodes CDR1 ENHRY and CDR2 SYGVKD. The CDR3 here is CAISESEVSGANVLTF. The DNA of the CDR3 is TGTGCCATCAGTGAGTCGGAGGTCTCTGGGGCCAACGTCCTGACTTTC.